The TCR beta chain described here comes from a study of shared clonotypes between healthy human individuals. The ends lost 0 bases at V and 4 bases at J; junction bases unmatched: 2. Germline assignment: CDR1 SGHTA and CDR2 FQGNSA. CDR3 length equals 15 residues. On this clone itself: Its antigen is unknown. Additional DNA sequences in this sample encode the identical CDR3.

General study findings and limits: Against clonotypes common to all four donors, non-shared ones had lower generation probabilities. Clonotype sharing among donors, it was expected, would be affected by sequencing depth. Apart from blood, nothing was sampled; tissue repertoires likely differ.

Each cell subset's genomic DNA was divided evenly among several immunoSEQ plates. The assay was immunoSEQ multiplex PCR, and TCRdb's table has in-frame clones only and misses some. The sample contains around 940,000 clones, approximately 80% of which appear only once. The sequence was collected from a man aged 18-30 years in good health. Sequencing was performed on memory CD4+ T cells sorted from blood. Subset given: CD45RA-negative fraction. V and J are TRBV7-2 and TRBJ2-1; TRBD2 aligns across 8 bases. The CDR3 sequence: CASSLALAGYNEQFF. The CDR3 bases are TGTGCCAGCAGCTTAGCCCTAGCGGGTTACAATGAGCAGTTCTTC. Complete variable domain (other parts from reference TRBV7-2 and TRBJ2-1): GAGVSQSPSNKVTEKGKDVELRCDPISGHTALYWYRQSLGQGLEFLIYFQGNSAPDKSGLPSDRFSAERTGGSVSTLTIQRTQQEDSAVYLCASSLALAGYNEQFFGPGTRLTVL.